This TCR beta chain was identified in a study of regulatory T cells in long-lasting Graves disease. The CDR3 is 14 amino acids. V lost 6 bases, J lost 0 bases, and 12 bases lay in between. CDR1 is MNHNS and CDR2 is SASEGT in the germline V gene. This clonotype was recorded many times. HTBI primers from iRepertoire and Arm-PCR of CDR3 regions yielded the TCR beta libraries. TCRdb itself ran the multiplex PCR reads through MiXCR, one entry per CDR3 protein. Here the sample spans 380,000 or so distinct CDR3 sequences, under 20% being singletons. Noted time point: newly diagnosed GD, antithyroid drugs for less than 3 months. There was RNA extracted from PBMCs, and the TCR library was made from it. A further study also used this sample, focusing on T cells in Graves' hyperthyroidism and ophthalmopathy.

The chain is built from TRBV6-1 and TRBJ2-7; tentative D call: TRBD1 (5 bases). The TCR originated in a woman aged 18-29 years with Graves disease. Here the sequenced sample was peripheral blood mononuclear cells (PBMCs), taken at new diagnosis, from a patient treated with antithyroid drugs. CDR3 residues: CASRDTGRSYEQYF. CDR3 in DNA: TGTGCCAGCAGGGACACAGGCCGCTCCTACGAGCAGTACTTC.